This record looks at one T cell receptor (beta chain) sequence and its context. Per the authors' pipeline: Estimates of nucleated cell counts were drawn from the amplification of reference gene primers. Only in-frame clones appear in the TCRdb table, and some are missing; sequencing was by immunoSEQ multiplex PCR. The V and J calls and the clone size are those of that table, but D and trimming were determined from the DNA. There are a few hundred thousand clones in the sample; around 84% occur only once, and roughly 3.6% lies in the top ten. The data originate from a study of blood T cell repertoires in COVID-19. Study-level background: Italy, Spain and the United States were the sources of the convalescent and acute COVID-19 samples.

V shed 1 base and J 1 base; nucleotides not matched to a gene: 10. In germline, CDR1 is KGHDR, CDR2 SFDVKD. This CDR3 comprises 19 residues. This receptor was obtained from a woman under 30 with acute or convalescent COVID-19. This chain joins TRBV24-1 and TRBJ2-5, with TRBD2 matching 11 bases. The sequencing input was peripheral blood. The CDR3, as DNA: TGTGCCACCAGTGATTTCTCGGCTAGCGGGGGGCCTCGCCAAGAGACCCAGTACTTC. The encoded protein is CATSDFSASGGPRQETQYF.